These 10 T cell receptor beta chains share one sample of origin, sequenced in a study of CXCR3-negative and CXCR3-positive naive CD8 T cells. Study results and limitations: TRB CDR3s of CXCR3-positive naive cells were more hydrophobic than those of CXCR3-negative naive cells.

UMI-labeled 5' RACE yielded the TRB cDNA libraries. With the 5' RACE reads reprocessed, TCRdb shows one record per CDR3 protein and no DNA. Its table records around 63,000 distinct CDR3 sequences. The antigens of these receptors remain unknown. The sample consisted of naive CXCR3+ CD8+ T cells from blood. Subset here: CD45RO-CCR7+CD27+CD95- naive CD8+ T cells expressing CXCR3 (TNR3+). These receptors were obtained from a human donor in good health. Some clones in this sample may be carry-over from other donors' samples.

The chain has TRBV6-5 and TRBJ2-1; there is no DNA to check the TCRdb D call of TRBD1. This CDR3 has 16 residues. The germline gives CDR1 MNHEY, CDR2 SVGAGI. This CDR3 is CASTSSGGPYYNEQFF.

The CDR3 region is CASSPTGYEQFF. This chain links TRBV7-8 with TRBJ2-1. Germline-derived CDR1 and CDR2 are SGHVS and FQNEAQ. The CDR3 is 12 residues long.

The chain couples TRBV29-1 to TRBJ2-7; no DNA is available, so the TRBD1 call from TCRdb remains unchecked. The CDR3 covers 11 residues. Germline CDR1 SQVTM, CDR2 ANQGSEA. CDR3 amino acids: CSGVEGYEQYF.

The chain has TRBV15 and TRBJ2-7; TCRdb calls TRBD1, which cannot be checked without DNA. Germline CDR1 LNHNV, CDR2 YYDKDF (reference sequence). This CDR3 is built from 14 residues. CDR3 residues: CATSRDRGGYEQYF. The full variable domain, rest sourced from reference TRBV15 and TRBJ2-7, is DAMVIQNPRYQVTQFGKPVTLSCSQTLNHNVMYWYQQKSSQAPKLLFHYYDKDFNNEADTPDNFQSRRPNTSFCFLDIRSPGLGDTAMYLCATSRDRGGYEQYFGPGTRLTVT.

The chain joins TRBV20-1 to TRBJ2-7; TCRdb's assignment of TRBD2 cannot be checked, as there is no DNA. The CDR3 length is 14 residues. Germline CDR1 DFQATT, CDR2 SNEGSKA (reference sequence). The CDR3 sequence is CSARSGGVDYEQYF.

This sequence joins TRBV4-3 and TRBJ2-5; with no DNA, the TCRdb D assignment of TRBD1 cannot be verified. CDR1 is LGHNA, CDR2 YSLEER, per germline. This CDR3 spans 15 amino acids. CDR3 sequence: CASSQDWGARETQYF.

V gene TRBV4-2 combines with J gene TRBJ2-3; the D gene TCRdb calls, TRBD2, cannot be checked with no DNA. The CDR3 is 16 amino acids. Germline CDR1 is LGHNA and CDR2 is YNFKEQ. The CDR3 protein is CASSPLAGERTDTQYF.

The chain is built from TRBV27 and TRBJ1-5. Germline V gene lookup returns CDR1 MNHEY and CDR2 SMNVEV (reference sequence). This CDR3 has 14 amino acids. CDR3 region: CASSGLGNRQPQHF.

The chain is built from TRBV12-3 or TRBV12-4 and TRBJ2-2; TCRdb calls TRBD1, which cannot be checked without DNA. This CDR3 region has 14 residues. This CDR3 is CASEPGQATGELFF.

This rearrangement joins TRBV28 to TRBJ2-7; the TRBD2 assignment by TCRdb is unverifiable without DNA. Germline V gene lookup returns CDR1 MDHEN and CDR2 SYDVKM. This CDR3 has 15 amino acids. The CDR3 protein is CASSFSSGRFYEQYF. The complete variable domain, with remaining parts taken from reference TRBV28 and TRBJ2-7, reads DVKVTQSSRYLVKRTGEKVFLECVQDMDHENMFWYRQDPGLGLRLIYFSYDVKMKEKGDIPEGYSVSREKKERFSLILESASTNQTSMYLCASSFSSGRFYEQYFGPGTRLTVT.